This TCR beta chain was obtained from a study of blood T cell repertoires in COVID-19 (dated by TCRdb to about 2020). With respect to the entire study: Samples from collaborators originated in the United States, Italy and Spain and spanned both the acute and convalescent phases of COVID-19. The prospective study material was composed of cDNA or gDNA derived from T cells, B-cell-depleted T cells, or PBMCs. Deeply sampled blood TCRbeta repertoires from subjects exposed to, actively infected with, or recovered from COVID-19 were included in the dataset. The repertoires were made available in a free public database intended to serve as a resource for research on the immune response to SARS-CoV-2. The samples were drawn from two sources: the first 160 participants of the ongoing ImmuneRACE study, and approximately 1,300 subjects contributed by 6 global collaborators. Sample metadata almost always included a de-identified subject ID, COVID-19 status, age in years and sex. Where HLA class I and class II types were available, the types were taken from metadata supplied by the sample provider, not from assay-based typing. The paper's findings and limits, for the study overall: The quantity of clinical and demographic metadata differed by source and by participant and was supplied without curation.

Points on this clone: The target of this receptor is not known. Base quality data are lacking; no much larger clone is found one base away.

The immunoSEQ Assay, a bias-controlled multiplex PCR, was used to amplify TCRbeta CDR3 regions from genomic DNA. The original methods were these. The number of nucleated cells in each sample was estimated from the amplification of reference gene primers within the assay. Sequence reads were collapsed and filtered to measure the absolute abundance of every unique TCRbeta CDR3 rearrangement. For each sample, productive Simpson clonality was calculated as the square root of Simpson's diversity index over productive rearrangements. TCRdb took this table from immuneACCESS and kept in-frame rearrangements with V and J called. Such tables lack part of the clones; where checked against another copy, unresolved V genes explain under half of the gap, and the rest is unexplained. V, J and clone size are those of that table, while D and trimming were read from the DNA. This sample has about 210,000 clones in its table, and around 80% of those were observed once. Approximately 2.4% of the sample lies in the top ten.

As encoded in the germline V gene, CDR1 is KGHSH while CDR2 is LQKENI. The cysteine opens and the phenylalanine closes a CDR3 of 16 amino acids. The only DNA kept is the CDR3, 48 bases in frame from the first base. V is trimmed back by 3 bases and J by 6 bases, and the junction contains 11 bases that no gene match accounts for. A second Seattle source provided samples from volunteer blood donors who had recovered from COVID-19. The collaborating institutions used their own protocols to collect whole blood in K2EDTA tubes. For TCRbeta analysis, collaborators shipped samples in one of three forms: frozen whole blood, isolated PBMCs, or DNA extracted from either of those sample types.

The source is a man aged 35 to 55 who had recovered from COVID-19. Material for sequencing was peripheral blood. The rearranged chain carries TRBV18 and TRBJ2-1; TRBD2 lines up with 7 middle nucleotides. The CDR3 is CASSPGGTVVPNEQFF. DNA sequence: TGTGCCAGCTCACCCGGGGGGACGGTGGTCCCCAATGAGCAGTTCTTC.